This passage covers 25 T cell receptor beta chains from one sample sequenced in a study of cytomegalovirus exposure and HLA in healthy donors. PCR was performed using 60 Vbeta and 13 Jbeta primers. Sequencing was performed with immunoSEQ multiplex PCR; in TCRdb, only in-frame clones are kept and a portion is missing. The table records 90,000 to 120,000 clones, approximately 79% of them present only once. The sample taken for sequencing was PBMCs. These receptor sequences come from a woman aged 40 to 55 in good health and CMV-seropositive.

This chain links TRBV5-5 with TRBJ1-6; D might be TRBD1 (5 bases). The CDR3 contains 16 residues. CDR1 is SGHKS, CDR2 YYEKEE, per germline (reference sequence). The V and J ends lost 1 base and 2 bases respectively, with 10 bases between them. CDR3 sequence: CASSLLGEAYNSPLHF. The CDR3 coding sequence is TGTGCCAGCAGCTTGTTGGGGGAGGCCTATAATTCACCCCTCCACTTT.

The chain recombines TRBV5-1 with TRBJ1-5; TRBD1 might be the D (5 bases). Germline V CDR1 and CDR2: SGHRS, YFSETQ. Trimming removed 2 bases from V and 3 bases from J, with 6 bases in between. The CDR3 runs to 13 residues. The chain's CDR3 is CASSLGDNQPQHF. In DNA, the CDR3 is TGCGCCAGCAGCTTAGGGGACAATCAGCCCCAGCATTTT.

This clone was counted a few times. The chain recombines TRBV19 with TRBJ1-2; D is undetermined. The CDR3 runs to 13 residues. V was cut by 5 bases and J by 0 bases, with 7 bases left in between. CDR1 and CDR2 (germline): LNHDA, SQIVND (reference sequence). The CDR3: CASSSIANYGYTF. The CDR3 nucleotides are TGTGCCAGTAGTTCGATAGCTAACTATGGCTACACCTTC.

The rearrangement joins TRBV10-1 to TRBJ2-1; 9 bases match TRBD1. Germline loops: CDR1 WNHNN, CDR2 SYGVQD (reference sequence). The length of the CDR3 is 17 residues. V was clipped by 0 bases and J by 4 bases; unmatched bases: 7. The chain's CDR3 is CASSESYRQGEYNEQFF. CDR3 in DNA: TGCGCCAGCAGTGAGTCTTATAGACAGGGGGAATACAATGAGCAGTTCTTC.

This sequence joins TRBV6-6 and TRBJ1-1; D not certain. CDR1 is MNHNY, CDR2 SVGAGI, per germline (reference sequence). Trimming left V 5 bases short and J 1 base short, with 17 bases between. This CDR3 region has 16 residues. This CDR3 reads CASSRPTGVSNTEAFF. DNA for the CDR3: TGTGCCAGCAGTCGACCCACCGGGGTCTCGAACACTGAAGCTTTCTTT.

The chain has TRBV7-3 and TRBJ1-1; D is unclear. The CDR3 has 13 residues. V lost 0 bases and J 6 bases, leaving 8 bases between the germline ends. Per the germline V gene, CDR1 is SGHTA and CDR2 is FQGTGA. This chain's CDR3 is CASSLTGSPEAFF. The DNA of the CDR3 is TGTGCCAGCAGCTTAACTGGGAGCCCTGAAGCTTTCTTT. Full variable domain (remainder filled in from reference TRBV7-3 and TRBJ1-1): GAGVSQTPSNKVTEKGKYVELRCDPISGHTALYWYRQSLGQGPEFLIYFQGTGAADDSGLPNDRFFAVRPEGSVSTLKIQRTERGDSAVYLCASSLTGSPEAFFGQGTRLTVV.

J is TRBJ1-2 and V is TRBV4-3; D ambiguous. V dropped 0 bases and J dropped 4 bases, with 12 bases sitting between them. The CDR3 extends over 15 amino acids. Germline lookup yields CDR1 LGHNA and CDR2 YSLEER. The CDR3 bases are TGCGCCAGCAGCCAAGATATGGGCAGCATCTATGGCTACACCTTC. This encodes CASSQDMGSIYGYTF.

This chain links TRBV18 with TRBJ2-1, with D possibly being TRBD2 (5 bases). Germline V lookup: CDR1 KGHSH, CDR2 LQKENI. The CDR3 has 14 amino acids. Trimming pared 3 bases from V and 8 bases from J, leaving 14 bases between. CDR3 sequence reads: CASSPLEDGDEQFF. The CDR3 DNA sequence: TGTGCCAGCTCACCTCTCGAGGACGGGGATGAGCAGTTCTTC.

The chain recombines TRBV29-1 with TRBJ2-5; 10 bases map to TRBD1. Germline-derived CDR1 and CDR2 are SQVTM and ANQGSEA. With V trimmed by 6 bases and J by 1 base, 2 bases remained unmatched. The CDR3 is 13 residues long. The CDR3 DNA reads TGCAGCGTGCGGGACAGGGGCCAAGAGACCCAGTACTTC. This sequence encodes CSVRDRGQETQYF.

The CDR3 is CASSEAGTNYGYTF. CDR3 DNA sequence: TGTGCCAGCAGTGAAGCCGGGACAAACTATGGCTACACCTTC. The chain carries TRBV25-1 and TRBJ1-2; TRBD1 is a possible D gene (6 bases). Germline CDR1 reads MGHDK; CDR2 reads SYGVNS. CDR3 length: 14 amino acids. Trimming shortened V by 2 bases and J by 2 bases, and 9 bases separated the two germline ends.

The chain combines TRBV18 with TRBJ1-1; a weak D match, TRBD1 (5 bases). From germline, CDR1 is KGHSH and CDR2 LQKENI. The CDR3 sequence is 14 residues long. Trimming left V 0 bases short and J 5 bases short, with 10 bases between. CDR3 amino acids: CASSPPKGRTEAFF. As DNA, the CDR3 is TGTGCCAGCTCACCACCAAAGGGGCGGACTGAAGCTTTCTTT.

The chain joins TRBV7-2 to TRBJ2-3; possible D gene TRBD2, 5 bases. CDR3 length: 14 amino acids. The V gene's germline CDR1 is SGHTA and CDR2 FQGNSA. V was cut by 2 bases and J by 0 bases, with 6 bases left in between. The CDR3 DNA is TGTGCCAGCAGCTTATCGGGGAGCACAGATACGCAGTATTTT. This sequence encodes CASSLSGSTDTQYF.

The chain carries TRBV23-1 and TRBJ2-7, with D hard to call. TRBV23-1 is assigned to the ORF class and has an uncertain function. V was shortened by 0 bases and J by 0 bases, with 15 bases between the two germline ends. This CDR3 spans 17 amino acids. Here the CDR3 DNA reads TGCGCCAGCAGTCAATCACCCCCCAGGTGGAACTCCTACGAGCAGTACTTC. This codes for CASSQSPPRWNSYEQYF.

This chain connects TRBV6-5 to TRBJ2-1; 8 bases agree with TRBD2. CDR1 MNHEY and CDR2 SVGAGI come from the germline V gene. CDR3 length: 12 residues. The J segment lost 7 bases and the V segment lost 6 bases, leaving 2 bases of the junction unmatched. The CDR3 loop reads CASRTGGNEQFF. CDR3 DNA: TGTGCCAGCAGGACGGGGGGGAATGAGCAGTTCTTC.

The V and J genes are TRBV28 and TRBJ1-5; 9 positions agree with TRBD1. In germline, CDR1 is MDHEN, CDR2 SYDVKM. The CDR3 sequence is 15 residues long. With 5 bases clipped from V and 1 base from J, the junction kept 3 bases outside the gene matches. This CDR3 is CASSRQGESNQPQHF. The CDR3 DNA sequence: TGTGCCAGCAGTCGACAGGGGGAGAGCAATCAGCCCCAGCATTTT.

The chain couples TRBV7-8 to TRBJ1-1, with a weak D call TRBD1 (5 bases). This CDR3 has 15 residues. The germline V gene encodes CDR1 SGHVS and CDR2 FQNEAQ. V gave up 4 bases and J gave up 8 bases, with 20 bases separating them. This CDR3 is CASSSLTGYPGEAFF. The CDR3 nucleotides read TGTGCCAGCAGCTCGCTAACAGGATACCCCGGAGAAGCTTTCTTT.

V is TRBV4-3 and J is TRBJ2-2; no definite D call. The germline gives CDR1 LGHNA, CDR2 YSLEER. CDR3 length: 13 amino acids. V gave up 0 bases and J gave up 8 bases, with 7 bases separating them. CDR3 sequence (DNA): TGCGCCAGCAGCCAAGATCAGGCGGGGGAGCTGTTTTTT. This codes for CASSQDQAGELFF.

As regards this clone: The same CDR3 also results from other DNA sequences found in this sample. The rearrangement uses TRBV7-2 and TRBJ2-5; 13 nucleotides line up with TRBD2. Germline CDR1 and CDR2: SGHTA and FQGNSA. The CDR3 covers 16 residues. J gave up 5 bases and V 2 bases, and 5 bases lay outside the gene matches. This CDR3 is CASSLTSGGAHETQYF. The CDR3 DNA is TGTGCCAGCAGCTTAACTAGCGGGGGGGCCCATGAGACCCAGTACTTC.

This chain uses TRBV2 with TRBJ2-5, with D perhaps TRBD2 (6 bases). This CDR3 spans 12 amino acids. The germline V gene has CDR1 SNHLY and CDR2 FYNNEI. V lost 11 bases, J lost 1 base, and 11 bases lay in between. CDR3 in DNA: TGTGCCGGCGGGGTTAGCCAAGAGACCCAGTACTTC. Protein: CAGGVSQETQYF.

This chain uses TRBV19 with TRBJ2-7; TRBD1 matches 10 bases. V shed 5 bases, J shed 1 base, and the junction held 5 bases outside the gene matches. Germline-derived CDR1 and CDR2 are LNHDA and SQIVND (reference sequence). The CDR3 contains 15 residues. CDR3 protein: CASSAPGQGSYEQYF. CDR3 nucleotides: TGTGCCAGTAGTGCCCCGGGACAGGGGTCCTACGAGCAGTACTTC.

This chain joins TRBV6-1 and TRBJ1-3; D is unclear. The CDR3 contains 14 residues. V shed 1 base and J shed 4 bases, with 8 bases lying between them. CDR1 and CDR2 from the germline V gene are MNHNS and SASEGT. This CDR3 is CASSEVLEGNTIYF. The CDR3 DNA is TGTGCCAGCAGTGAAGTCTTGGAGGGAAACACCATATATTTT.

This clone was detected once. The rearrangement links TRBV18 to TRBJ1-1; 7 bases map to TRBD1. Trimming at V came to 4 bases and at J to 5 bases, leaving 7 bases not matched to a gene. The CDR3 spans 14 residues. From germline, CDR1 is KGHSH and CDR2 LQKENI. This CDR3 is CASSLNDRETEAFF. The DNA for the CDR3 is TGTGCCAGCTCACTGAACGACAGGGAAACTGAAGCTTTCTTT.

The chain joins TRBV10-1 to TRBJ2-3, with D maybe TRBD1 (6 bases). This CDR3 has 15 amino acids. V was cut by 2 bases and J by 0 bases, with 9 bases left in between. Germline values: CDR1 WNHNN, CDR2 SYGVQD (reference sequence). CDR3 nucleotide sequence: TGCGCCAGCAGTGAGGCTGGGGGCAGCACAGATACGCAGTATTTT. It is translated as CASSEAGGSTDTQYF.

This chain links TRBV30 with TRBJ2-6, with D perhaps matching TRBD2 (5 bases). The germline CDR1 and CDR2 sequences are GTSNPN and SVGIG (reference sequence). Trimming left V 5 bases short and J 3 bases short, with 8 bases between. The CDR3 loop spans 13 amino acids. Here the CDR3 DNA reads TGTGCCTGGGGGAGCATTGGGGCCAACGTCCTGACTTTC. This translates into CAWGSIGANVLTF.

The V gene is TRBV11-1, the J gene TRBJ1-1; D is undetermined. The V gene lost 7 bases and the J gene lost 0 bases, with 12 bases spanning the gap. There are 14 residues in the CDR3. Germline CDR1 and CDR2: SGHAT and FQDESV (reference sequence). This CDR3 reads CASTRTEMNTEAFF. CDR3 in DNA: TGTGCCAGCACCCGAACAGAAATGAACACTGAAGCTTTCTTT.